The clone carrying this T cell receptor (beta chain) was observed once. What it binds is unknown. These data originate in a study of CD8 T cells in Susac syndrome. About 0.5 to 1 ug RNA was reverse transcribed with random hexamers. Amplification of TCR beta CDR3 was carried out by immunoSEQ multiplex PCR, which covered 54 Vbeta and 13 Jbeta segments. TCRdb passed the immunoSEQ multiplex PCR reads through MiXCR, listing each CDR3 protein once. The sample includes around 100,000 distinct CDR3 sequences, approximately 95% of them seen just once. Study conclusions and caveats: Peak Susac CD8+ clonal expansion occurred in TEMRA cells and active patients.

Negative isolation yielded the CD8+ and CD4+ T cells, while FACS enriched the TEMRA cells. The clonotype originates from a human donor with Susac syndrome. Sequenced material: CD8+ T cells from PBMCs.

The CDR3 nucleotides are TGCAGTGCTAGGGTCACTAGCGTACTTTCGGAGCAGTACTTC. It codes for CSARVTSVLSEQYF. The chain combines TRBV20-1 with TRBJ2-7; the match to TRBD2 covers 7 bases. The V and J ends lost 3 bases and 7 bases, in that order; junction bases with no gene match: 12. The CDR3 sequence is 14 residues long. Germline-derived CDR1 and CDR2 are DFQATT and SNEGSKA (reference sequence).